The present TCR beta chain was sequenced within a study of glioma-infiltrating T cells listed by TCRdb under 2016. Turning to the overall study: The study sequenced TCR alpha- and beta-chain repertoires from glioma tissue, from non-neoplastic brain tissue and from matched peripheral blood mononuclear cells. Each tissue-infiltrating repertoire was compared with the same patient's peripheral blood repertoire to measure divergence between tissue and blood T-cell populations. Three low-grade glioma patients, several primary glioblastoma patients, and three non-glioma patients who contributed non-neoplastic brain tissue made up the paired cohort.

TCR alpha and beta CDR3 regions were amplified with the iRepertoire nested amplicon-rescue multiplex PCR (arm-PCR) platform from RNA. For one-step reverse transcription and amplification, roughly 95-450 ng of tissue mRNA or PBMC total RNA was used as input. Following bead purification, Illumina adapters were added through a secondary multiplex PCR, and the libraries were then gel-purified between 200 and 400 bp. Internal 6-nucleotide barcodes were carried by the libraries and were used for demultiplexing. Sequencing of the libraries was done on an Illumina MiSeq using 2x220 or 2x250 nucleotide paired-end reads. The original pipeline was this. FLASH 1.2.11 was used to merge paired reads, and BWA-MEM then aligned the reads to the GRCh37 human genome before TRA and TRB reads were extracted. An IMGT-derived reference of cassette sequences and CDR3 motifs, with pseudogenes included, was used for V and J assignment. Reads were translated in three frames, and productive CDR3s were defined as those with a C...FGXG motif and no stop codons. Unique combinations of V-J cassette pair and CDR3 amino acid sequence were defined as clonotypes. Filtering of reads was based on Hamming distance, with the threshold set by the sequence error rate of each sample in mapped regions. TCRdb handled the public reads itself, with Q25 trimming in fastp and clone calling in MiXCR, and kept productive beta chains. CDR3 protein duplicates are merged, each entry listing the most common genes and DNA. TCRdb assigned the V and J calls; the authors' analysis was not used. The sample data list fewer than 250,000 distinct CDR3 sequences, and 32% of these were observed just once. Over 20% of the sample comes from the top ten.

What the study reported, not specific to this receptor: The group comparisons were based on small numbers of patients: three non-neoplastic, three low-grade glioma and seven to nine glioblastoma patients. VJ-independent divergence between tissue and blood was lower than expected in non-neoplastic patients but higher than expected in all gliomas, particularly low-grade gliomas. Very few CDR3 sequences were shared between tissue and blood, attributed to high CDR3 diversity and limited sampling.

A remark on this clonotype: There is no known antigen for this receptor. One base away there is no much larger clone; base qualities are not given.

Sequenced sample: glioma tissue, nonneoplastic brain tissue, or PBMCs (not recorded which). The TCR sequence derives from a human donor with low-grade glioma or glioblastoma, undergoing nonglioma brain surgery, or in good health (not recorded which).

In nucleotide form, the sequence is TGCGCCAGCAGCAAGGGGGACTATTCCTACAATGAGCAGTTCTTC. This sequence encodes CASSKGDYSYNEQFF. This receptor chain uses TRBV5-1 and TRBJ2-1; TRBD2 is a possible D gene, resting on 7 matching bases. The germline V gene specifies SGHRS as CDR1 and YFSETQ as CDR2. The CDR3 has 15 amino acids, counting the end cysteine and phenylalanine. The DNA shown is the 45-base CDR3, in frame from base 1. Trimming costs V 4 bases and J 1 base, and their ends lie 12 bases apart. The CDR3, completed at both ends by the reference TRBV5-1 and TRBJ2-1 genes, gives the full variable domain KAGVTQTPRYLIKTRGQQVTLSCSPISGHRSVSWYQQTPGQGLQFLFEYFSETQRNKGNFPGRFSGRQFSNSRSEMNVSTLELGDSALYLCASSKGDYSYNEQFFGPGTRLTVL.